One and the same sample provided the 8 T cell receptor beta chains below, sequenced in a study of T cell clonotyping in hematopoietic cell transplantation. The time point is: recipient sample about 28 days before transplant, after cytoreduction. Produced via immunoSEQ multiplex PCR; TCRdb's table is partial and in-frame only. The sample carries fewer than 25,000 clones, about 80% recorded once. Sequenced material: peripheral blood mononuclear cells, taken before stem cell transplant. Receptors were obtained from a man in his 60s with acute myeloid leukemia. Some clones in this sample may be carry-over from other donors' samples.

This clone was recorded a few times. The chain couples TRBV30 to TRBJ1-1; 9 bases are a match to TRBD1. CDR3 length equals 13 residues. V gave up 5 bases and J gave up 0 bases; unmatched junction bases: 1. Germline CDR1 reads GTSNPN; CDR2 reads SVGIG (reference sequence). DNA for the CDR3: TGTGCCTGGGGACAGGGGTTGAACACTGAAGCTTTCTTT. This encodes CAWGQGLNTEAFF.

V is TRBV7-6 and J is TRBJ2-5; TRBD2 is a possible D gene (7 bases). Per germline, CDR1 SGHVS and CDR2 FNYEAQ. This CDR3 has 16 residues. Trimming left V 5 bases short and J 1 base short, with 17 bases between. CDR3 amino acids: CASSGRGVFGQETQYF. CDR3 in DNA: TGTGCCAGCAGCGGGAGGGGGGTTTTTGGCCAAGAGACCCAGTACTTC.

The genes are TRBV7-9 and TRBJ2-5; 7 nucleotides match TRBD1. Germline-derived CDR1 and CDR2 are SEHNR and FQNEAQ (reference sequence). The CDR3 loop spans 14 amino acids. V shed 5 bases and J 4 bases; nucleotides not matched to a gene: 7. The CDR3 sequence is CASSAAGTAETQYF. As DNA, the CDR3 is TGTGCCAGCAGCGCGGCCGGGACAGCAGAGACCCAGTACTTC.

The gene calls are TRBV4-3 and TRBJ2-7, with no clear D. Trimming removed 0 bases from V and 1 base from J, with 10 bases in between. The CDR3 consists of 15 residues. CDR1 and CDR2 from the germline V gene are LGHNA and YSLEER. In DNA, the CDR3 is TGCGCCAGCAGCCAAGAATCGGGCGAATCCTACGAGCAGTACTTC. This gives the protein CASSQESGESYEQYF.

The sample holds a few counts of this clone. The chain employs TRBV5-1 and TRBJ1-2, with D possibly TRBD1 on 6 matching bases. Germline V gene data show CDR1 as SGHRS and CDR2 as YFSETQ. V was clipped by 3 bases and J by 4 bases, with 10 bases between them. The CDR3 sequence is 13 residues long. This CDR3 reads CASSWDKSYGYTF. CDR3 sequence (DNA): TGCGCCAGCAGCTGGGACAAAAGCTATGGCTACACCTTC.

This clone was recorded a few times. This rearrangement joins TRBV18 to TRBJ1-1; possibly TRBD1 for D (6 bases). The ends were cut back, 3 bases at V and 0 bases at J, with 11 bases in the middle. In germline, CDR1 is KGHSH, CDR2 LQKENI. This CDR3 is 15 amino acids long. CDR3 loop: CASSPAQGLNTEAFF. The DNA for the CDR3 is TGTGCCAGCTCACCTGCACAGGGACTGAACACTGAAGCTTTCTTT.

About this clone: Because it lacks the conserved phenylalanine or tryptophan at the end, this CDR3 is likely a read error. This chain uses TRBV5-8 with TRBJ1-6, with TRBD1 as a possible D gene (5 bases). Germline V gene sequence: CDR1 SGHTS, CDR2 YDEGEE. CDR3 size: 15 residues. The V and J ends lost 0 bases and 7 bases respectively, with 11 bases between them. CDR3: CASSLGQGGNSPLHL. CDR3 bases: TGTGCCAGCAGCTTGGGGCAGGGAGGGAATTCACCCCTCCACCTT.

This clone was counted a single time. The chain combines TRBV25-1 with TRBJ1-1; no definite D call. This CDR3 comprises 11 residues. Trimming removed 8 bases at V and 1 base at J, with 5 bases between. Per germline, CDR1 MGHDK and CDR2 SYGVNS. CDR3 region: CASGPNTEAFF. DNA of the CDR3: TGTGCCAGCGGACCGAACACTGAAGCTTTCTTT.